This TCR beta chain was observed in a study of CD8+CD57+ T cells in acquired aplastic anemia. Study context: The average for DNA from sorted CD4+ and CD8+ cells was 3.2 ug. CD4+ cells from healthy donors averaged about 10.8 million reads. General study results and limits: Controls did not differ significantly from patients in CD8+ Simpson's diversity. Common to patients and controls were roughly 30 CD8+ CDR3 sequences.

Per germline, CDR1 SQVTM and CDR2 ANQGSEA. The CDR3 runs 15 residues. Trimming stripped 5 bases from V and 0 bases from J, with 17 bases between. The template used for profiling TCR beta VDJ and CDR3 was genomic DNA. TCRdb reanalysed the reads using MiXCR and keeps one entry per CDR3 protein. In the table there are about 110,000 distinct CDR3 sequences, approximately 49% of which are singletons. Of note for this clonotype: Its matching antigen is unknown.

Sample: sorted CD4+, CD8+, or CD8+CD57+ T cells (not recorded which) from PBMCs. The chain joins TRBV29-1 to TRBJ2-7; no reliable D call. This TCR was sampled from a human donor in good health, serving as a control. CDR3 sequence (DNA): TGCAGCGTTCTCGGGTGGAGTGGAAGCTCCTACGAGCAGTACTTC. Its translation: CSVLGWSGSSYEQYF.